This T cell receptor (beta chain) was retrieved from a study of cytomegalovirus exposure and HLA in healthy donors. About the research overall: Both the 100 to 150 validation repertoires and the 550 to 750 first-cohort repertoires used the same platform, as reported by a later analysis.

Study-level findings and limits: A few CMV-associated chains proved CMV antigen-specific in vitro. The classifier reportedly diagnosed cytomegalovirus status with high sensitivity and specificity.

As regards this clone: Its antigen is as yet unknown.

V shed 6 bases, J shed 5 bases, and the junction held 5 bases outside the gene matches. The germline gives CDR1 KGHSH, CDR2 LQKENI. The CDR3 contains 13 residues. TCRdb keeps only in-frame clones here, not all; method: immunoSEQ multiplex PCR. This sample carries some 250,000 clones, less than 95% of them seen once, and the ten largest clones take 3.1%. Sequenced: PBMCs. The chain carries TRBV18 and TRBJ2-7; 9 bases are a match to TRBD1. The receptor was isolated from a woman in her 30s in good health and CMV-seronegative. CDR3 DNA sequence: TGTGCCAGCTCCGCCGACAGGGGGGACGAGCAGTACTTC. It yields the protein CASSADRGDEQYF.